These 15 T cell receptor beta chains were sequenced from one sample in a study of OX40 agonist ivuxolimab in advanced cancers. Repertoires were generated with immunoSEQ multiplex PCR, while TCRdb's copy carries only in-frame clones and drops some. The table includes tens of thousands of clones, around 85% detected once. The sample consisted of CD4+ or CD8+ T cells sorted from blood, taken in a trial of the OX40 agonist ivuxolimab. These TCRs come from an adult with an advanced solid tumor such as melanoma, head and neck, liver or kidney cancer.

V and J are TRBV4-3 and TRBJ1-2; possibly TRBD1 for D (5 bases). With 0 bases removed from V and 0 bases from J, the gap between germline ends came to 8 bases. The CDR3 loop spans 15 amino acids. Looked up from germline, CDR1 is LGHNA and CDR2 is YSLEER. CDR3 nucleotide sequence: TGCGCCAGCAGCCAAGACCCAGGGTCTAACTATGGCTACACCTTC. Protein: CASSQDPGSNYGYTF.

V usage is TRBV5-6 and J usage is TRBJ2-1; either TRBD1 or TRBD2 may supply D (5 bases each). This CDR3 is 15 amino acids long. The V end lost 7 bases, the J end lost 4 bases, and 18 bases lay between the germline ends. Germline assignment: CDR1 SGHDT and CDR2 YYEEEE. CDR3: CASRSPGPMYNEQFF. CDR3 sequence (DNA): TGTGCCAGCCGATCCCCGGGACCCATGTACAATGAGCAGTTCTTC.

The chain joins TRBV27 to TRBJ2-2; 8 nucleotides match TRBD2. The germline V gene has CDR1 MNHEY and CDR2 SMNVEV (reference sequence). The CDR3 loop spans 16 amino acids. With 2 bases clipped from V and 0 bases from J, the junction kept 2 bases outside the gene matches. The CDR3 region is CASSLQGLANTGELFF. The CDR3 nucleotides are TGTGCCAGCAGTTTACAGGGACTAGCGAACACCGGGGAGCTGTTTTTT.

This clone came up once. This chain connects TRBV11-2 to TRBJ1-1; D gene unclear. The CDR3 length is 13 residues. The V gene lost 0 bases and the J gene lost 5 bases, with 7 bases spanning the gap. Germline V lookup: CDR1 SGHAT, CDR2 FQNNGV. This chain's CDR3 is CASSLDMRTEAFF. CDR3 DNA: TGTGCCAGCAGCTTAGATATGCGGACTGAAGCTTTCTTT.

The chain has TRBV19 and TRBJ1-4, with D perhaps TRBD1 (5 bases). V was trimmed by 2 bases and J by 8 bases, leaving 9 bases between them. This CDR3 contains 13 residues. Germline loops: CDR1 LNHDA, CDR2 SQIVND (reference sequence). The CDR3 protein is CASSIQGGEKLFF. The CDR3 DNA follows: TGTGCCAGTAGTATACAGGGAGGGGAAAAACTGTTTTTT.

V and J are TRBV20-1 and TRBJ1-1, with a weak D call TRBD1 (5 bases). Germline-derived CDR1 and CDR2 are DFQATT and SNEGSKA (reference sequence). V was shortened by 6 bases and J by 7 bases, with 12 bases between the two germline ends. CDR3 length equals 11 residues. In DNA, the CDR3 is TGCAGTGCCCCACAGGTGAATGAAGCTTTCTTT. This encodes CSAPQVNEAFF.

This clone has more than one count but fewer than ten. The chain uses TRBV19 and TRBJ2-6; D unresolved. Trimming took off 3 bases at V and 0 bases at J, with 6 bases between the two ends. CDR1 and CDR2 (germline): LNHDA, SQIVND (reference sequence). The CDR3 loop spans 15 amino acids. Here the CDR3 reads CASSMIISGANVLTF. Written as DNA, the CDR3 is TGTGCCAGTAGTATGATTATCTCTGGGGCCAACGTCCTGACTTTC. Together with reference TRBV19 and TRBJ2-6, the CDR3 gives the full variable domain: DGGITQSPKYLFRKEGQNVTLSCEQNLNHDAMYWYRQDPGQGLRLIYYSQIVNDFQKGDIAEGYSVSREKKESFPLTVTSAQKNPTAFYLCASSMIISGANVLTFGAGSRLTVL.

The CDR3, as DNA: TGCAGCGTTAGAAAGATCGCGACAGGGCTAGACACAGATACGCAGTATTTT. Translated: CSVRKIATGLDTDTQYF. This chain joins TRBV29-1 and TRBJ2-3; the match to TRBD1 covers 7 bases. Germline assignment: CDR1 SQVTM and CDR2 ANQGSEA. The CDR3 length is 17 residues. With V trimmed by 5 bases and J by 2 bases, 16 bases remained unmatched.

For the CDR3, the DNA is TGCAGCGTTGTCGGGCAGGGGGCATCCTACGAGCAGTACTTC. The encoded protein is CSVVGQGASYEQYF. V and J are TRBV29-1 and TRBJ2-7; 8 nucleotides align to TRBD1. CDR1 is SQVTM, CDR2 ANQGSEA, per germline. The CDR3 is 14 amino acids. Trimming cost V 4 bases and J 1 base; bases outside gene matches: 6.

The chain employs TRBV29-1 and TRBJ1-1; TRBD1 aligns across 7 bases. CDR3 length: 13 residues. Germline-derived CDR1 and CDR2 are SQVTM and ANQGSEA. V was pared by 7 bases and J by 1 base, with 6 bases of the junction left unmatched. CDR3 sequence: CSASGGTNTEAFF. DNA of the CDR3: TGCAGCGCTTCAGGGGGTACGAACACTGAAGCTTTCTTT.

This sequence joins TRBV9 and TRBJ2-7; 10 nucleotides agree with TRBD2. V lost 7 bases to trimming and J lost 3 bases; unmatched junction nucleotides: 4. CDR3 size: 13 residues. Germline CDR1 is SGDLS and CDR2 is YYNGEE. This chain's CDR3 is CASSSGSRYEQYF. CDR3 DNA: TGTGCCAGCTCTAGCGGGAGTCGCTACGAGCAGTACTTC.

The V call is TRBV5-4, the J call TRBJ1-1; 9 bases fit TRBD1. The CDR3 contains 13 residues. V was pared by 5 bases and J by 6 bases, with 5 bases of the junction left unmatched. Germline V gene sequence: CDR1 SGHNT, CDR2 YYREEE (reference sequence). The CDR3 loop is CASRSGQGSEAFF. The CDR3 nucleotides read TGTGCCAGCAGATCAGGACAGGGGTCTGAAGCTTTCTTT.

The V and J genes are TRBV7-9 and TRBJ1-2, with D possibly being TRBD1 (5 bases). CDR3 length: 17 amino acids. Trimming stripped 7 bases from V and 0 bases from J, with 21 bases between. Germline V gene lookup returns CDR1 SEHNR and CDR2 FQNEAQ (reference sequence). CDR3: CASTGLPQGGSNYGYTF. The CDR3 nucleotides read TGTGCCAGCACCGGCCTCCCCCAGGGCGGATCTAACTATGGCTACACCTTC.

The chain recombines TRBV6-1 with TRBJ1-2; D may be TRBD1 (5 bases). The germline V and J ends were trimmed by 2 bases and 6 bases, with 16 bases remaining between them. This CDR3 is built from 15 residues. Per germline, CDR1 MNHNS and CDR2 SASEGT. Here the CDR3 DNA reads TGTGCCAGCAGTGAAATGGGGGGAGAAGATGATGGCTACACCTTC. It specifies CASSEMGGEDDGYTF.

This clone has just one count. This rearrangement joins TRBV27 to TRBJ1-1; 7 bases align to TRBD1. There are 16 residues in the CDR3. Germline values: CDR1 MNHEY, CDR2 SMNVEV (reference sequence). J was trimmed by 8 bases and V by 5 bases; bases with no gene match: 17. The CDR3 protein is CASSVHRGGIFHEAFF. The CDR3 region has the DNA TGTGCCAGCAGTGTCCACAGGGGCGGTATCTTTCACGAAGCTTTCTTT.